These T cell receptor beta chains were read from a single sample in a study of cytomegalovirus exposure and HLA in healthy donors. Data came from immunoSEQ multiplex PCR; TCRdb stores just in-frame clones and leaves some out. Of 150,000 to 200,000 clones listed, roughly 90% were seen once; the top ten hold 5.7%. The sequenced sample was PBMCs. The receptor source for this set is a woman aged 25 to 39 in good health and CMV-seronegative. Each CDR3 is given with its conserved first and last residue. D genes are given only for firm matches. Clone size is shown for a subset of rows, as once, few, many or a class of expanded clone.

D: NA
J: TRBJ1-4
V: TRBV4-1
size: NA
DNA: TGCGCCAGCAGCCTAGAGGCCAGCGCCTGGGATGGAAAACTGTTTTTT
CDR3: CASSLEASAWDGKLFF

D: NA
J: TRBJ2-5
V: TRBV5-1
size: NA
DNA: TGCGCCAGCAGCTCTGGACAGCAAGAGACCCAGTACTTC
CDR3: CASSSGQQETQYF

D: NA
J: TRBJ2-4
V: TRBV4-1
size: NA
DNA: TGCGCCAGCAGCCAAGGGAGTAGCGGACGCTTCGTTGGCATTCAGTACTTC
CDR3: CASSQGSSGRFVGIQYF

D: NA
J: TRBJ2-7
V: TRBV10-3
size: NA
DNA: TGTGCCATCAACACCCAGGGAAGCCCTACCTACGAGCAGTACTTC
CDR3: CAINTQGSPTYEQYF

D: NA
J: TRBJ2-1
V: TRBV7-2
size: few
DNA: TGTGCCAGCAGCTTAGCGGGATCCAATGAGCAGTTCTTC
CDR3: CASSLAGSNEQFF

D: NA
J: TRBJ2-5
V: TRBV6-1
size: NA
DNA: TGTGCCAGCAGGGTAGGGGAAGAGACCCAGTACTTC
CDR3: CASRVGEETQYF

D: NA
J: TRBJ1-2
V: TRBV4-2
size: NA
DNA: TGTGCCAGCAGCCAAGCGGAGGGGGGCTATAGCGGCTACACCTTC
CDR3: CASSQAEGGYSGYTF

D: NA
J: TRBJ2-7
V: TRBV29-1
size: NA
DNA: TGCAGCGTGGGGGCCCCCCGGGACGGCTACTCCTACGAGCAGTACTTC
CDR3: CSVGAPRDGYSYEQYF

D: TRBD1
J: TRBJ1-2
V: TRBV4-1
size: few
DNA: TGCGCCAGCCGTTTATCCGGGACAGACAACTATGGCTACACCTTC
CDR3: CASRLSGTDNYGYTF

D: NA
J: TRBJ2-1
V: TRBV6-6
size: NA
DNA: TGTGCCAGCAGTTATAGGGGGGGCTACAATGAGCAGTTCTTC
CDR3: CASSYRGGYNEQFF

D: NA
J: TRBJ1-5
V: TRBV27
size: NA
DNA: TGTGCCAGCAGCAAAAGAGACAATCAGCCCCAGCATTTT
CDR3: CASSKRDNQPQHF

D: NA
J: TRBJ1-4
V: TRBV7-8
size: NA
DNA: TGTGCCAGCAGCTTAGTAGACGGAGCTAATGAAAAACTGTTTTTT
CDR3: CASSLVDGANEKLFF

D: TRBD1
J: TRBJ2-5
V: TRBV7-7
size: NA
DNA: TGTGCCAGCAGCCCGGGGACAGCCGAGACCCAGTACTTC
CDR3: CASSPGTAETQYF

D: TRBD1
J: TRBJ2-1
V: TRBV13
size: NA
DNA: TGTGCCAGCAGGGAATCAGGGGGAAACTCCTACAATGAGCAGTTCTTC
CDR3: CASRESGGNSYNEQFF

D: TRBD1
J: TRBJ1-2
V: TRBV4-3
size: NA
DNA: TGCGCCAGCAGTCAAATGCGGGACCGGGACAGGGTACATGGCTACACCTTC
CDR3: CASSQMRDRDRVHGYTF

D: NA
J: TRBJ2-1
V: TRBV11-3
size: NA
DNA: TGTGCCAGCAGCTTAGAGCCGGGTTGGAGCAATGAGCAGTTCTTC
CDR3: CASSLEPGWSNEQFF

D: NA
J: TRBJ2-7
V: TRBV6-5
size: few
DNA: TGTGCCAGCAGTACTACAGCACTCGCTGCGCACGAGCAGTACTTC
CDR3: CASSTTALAAHEQYF

D: TRBD2
J: TRBJ2-5
V: TRBV7-9
size: NA
DNA: TGTGCCAGCAGCCCTAGCGGTCAAGAGACCCAGTACTTC
CDR3: CASSPSGQETQYF

D: NA
J: TRBJ2-7
V: TRBV10-3
size: few
DNA: TGTGCCATCAGTGAGTCAGGGCAGGACGAGCAGTACTTC
CDR3: CAISESGQDEQYF

D: TRBD2
J: TRBJ2-1
V: TRBV27
size: NA
DNA: TGTGCCAGCAGTTCCTTTGCGGGAGGGATTAACAATGAGCAGTTCTTC
CDR3: CASSSFAGGINNEQFF

D: TRBD1
J: TRBJ2-7
V: TRBV6-5
size: NA
DNA: TGTGCCAGCAGTTCATGGGACAGACGCTACGAGCAGTACTTC
CDR3: CASSSWDRRYEQYF

D: NA
J: TRBJ2-4
V: TRBV6-5
size: once
DNA: TGTGCCAGCAGTCAGGGTACGGACATTCAGTACTTC
CDR3: CASSQGTDIQYF

D: TRBD2
J: TRBJ2-1
V: TRBV27
size: NA
DNA: TGTGCCAGCAGTACCTCTAGCGGGAGGGCCCCTGAGCAGTTCTTC
CDR3: CASSTSSGRAPEQFF

D: NA
J: TRBJ2-7
V: TRBV19
size: NA
DNA: TGTGCCAGTAGTGATAGACCGACCTACGAGCAGTACTTC
CDR3: CASSDRPTYEQYF

D: TRBD1
J: TRBJ1-5
V: TRBV19
size: NA
DNA: TGTGCCAGTAGTCCTACAGGGGTTTTTAATCAGCCCCAGCATTTT
CDR3: CASSPTGVFNQPQHF

D: NA
J: TRBJ2-7
V: TRBV5-6
size: NA
DNA: TGTGCCAGCAGCTTAAGCGCACGAGCCTACGAGCAGTACTTC
CDR3: CASSLSARAYEQYF

D: NA
J: TRBJ1-1
V: TRBV11-2
size: NA
DNA: TGTGCCAGCAGCCCGCGCCGCGGGACGGTGTTGAACACTGAAGCTTTCTTT
CDR3: CASSPRRGTVLNTEAFF

D: TRBD2
J: TRBJ2-2
V: TRBV28
size: NA
DNA: TGTGCCAGCAGCGAACTAGCGGGGCACACCGGGGAGCTGTTTTTT
CDR3: CASSELAGHTGELFF